Listed below are T cell receptor beta chains from one sample, sequenced in a study of T cell changes during pregnancy in multiple sclerosis. The repertoire was sequenced with immunoSEQ multiplex PCR; TCRdb's copy has only in-frame clones and lacks some. The sample consists of 100,000 or so clones, 85% to 95% of them appearing once. This material consisted of peripheral blood, taken before pregnancy. Source of these receptors: a female donor with multiple sclerosis, enrolled in a pregnancy study. The CDR3 runs from the conserved cysteine through the conserved F or W. A D gene is named only where the DNA matches it firmly. Rows may omit the clone size; those that give it use once, few, many or a size class.

V gene	clone size	D gene	J gene	CDR3 DNA	CDR3 protein
TRBV11-3	-	TRBD2	TRBJ2-1	TGTGCCAGCAGCCCTGGACTAGCGGGAGGCAATGAGCAGTTCTTC	CASSPGLAGGNEQFF
TRBV27	-	-	TRBJ1-2	TGTGCCAGCAGTTCCCTTTCCCTTTTGGCCTATGGCTACACCTTC	CASSSLSLLAYGYTF
TRBV9	-	TRBD1	TRBJ1-4	TGTGCCAGCAGCGTGGGGACAGGAGACGAAAAACTGTTTTTT	CASSVGTGDEKLFF
TRBV6-6	-	-	TRBJ2-2	TGTGCCAGCAGTTACACTGGCACCGGGGAGCTGTTTTTT	CASSYTGTGELFF
TRBV18	-	TRBD1	TRBJ2-7	TGTGCCAGCTCGATAGGACAGGTCTTATCCTACGAGCAGTACTTC	CASSIGQVLSYEQYF
TRBV5-1	once	TRBD2	TRBJ2-1	TGCGCCAGCAGCTCGGGACTAGCGGGGTACAATGAGCAGTTCTTC	CASSSGLAGYNEQFF
TRBV6-5	-	-	TRBJ2-2	TGTGCCAGCACGGGTGCACCGAACACCGGGGAGCTGTTTTTT	CASTGAPNTGELFF
TRBV4-1	few	-	TRBJ2-1	TGCGCCAGCAGCCAAGACTGGGGTGGACCCCACGGGATCTTC	CASSQDWGGPHGIF
TRBV18	-	-	TRBJ1-1	TGTGCCAGCTCACCTTTGGGGGGATCGGTCACTGAAGCTTTCTTT	CASSPLGGSVTEAFF
TRBV11-1	-	-	TRBJ1-1	TGTGCCAGCAGCTTAGGTAGGGGAGGCCACACTGAAGCTTTCTTT	CASSLGRGGHTEAFF
TRBV6-5	-	-	TRBJ1-1	TGTGCCAGCAGTTATAACGTTGGGGGCAGGACTGAAGCTTTCTTT	CASSYNVGGRTEAFF
TRBV5-1	-	TRBD2	TRBJ2-1	TGCGCCAGCAGCTTGAGAGCGGGAGAGGTGGTGAGGCAGTTCTTC	CASSLRAGEVVRQFF
TRBV30	-	-	TRBJ2-7	TGTGCCTGGAGTAGGGCTCCGGACAGCTACGAGCAGTACTTC	CAWSRAPDSYEQYF
TRBV11-3	-	-	TRBJ2-1	TGTGCCAGCAGCTTAGGCTCGGGTTTGGAGCAGTTCTTC	CASSLGSGLEQFF
TRBV5-4	-	TRBD1	TRBJ1-1	TGTGCCAGCAGCTGGGGGACAGCACGTGAAGCTTTCTTT	CASSWGTAREAFF
TRBV27	-	-	TRBJ1-1	TGTGCCAGCACAAGTCACCTTGGCGGGCTGGGGACTGAAGCTTTCTTT	CASTSHLGGLGTEAFF
TRBV9	-	TRBD2	TRBJ2-2	TGTGCCAGCAGCGTAGGTAGGACTAGCGCCCTACCGAACACCGGGGAGCTGTTTTTT	CASSVGRTSALPNTGELFF
TRBV27	-	TRBD1	TRBJ1-4	TGTGCCAGCAGTTTAAATATGGATTCAGCACCGGGACAGGTCCTCCCCGATGAAAAACTGTTTTTT	CASSLNMDSAPGQVLPDEKLFF
TRBV28	-	TRBD2	TRBJ2-3	TGTGCCAGCAGTCTAGAGCCGGGAGGTTTAGGGAGAGATACGCAGTATTTT	CASSLEPGGLGRDTQYF
TRBV5-1	-	-	TRBJ2-3	TGCGCCAGCAGCTTGAGGTCAGGTTCAGATACGCAGTATTTT	CASSLRSGSDTQYF
TRBV11-2	once	TRBD1	TRBJ1-3	TGTGCCAGCAGGCCTACAGGGGGCTTCGGAAACACCATATATTTT	CASRPTGGFGNTIYF
TRBV9	-	TRBD1	TRBJ1-1	TGTGCCAGCAGCCTCAGTGGGACAGGGGGGTACACTGAAGCTTTCTTT	CASSLSGTGGYTEAFF
TRBV14	-	-	TRBJ2-5	TGTGCCAGCAGCCAAGATTTACCTAGGACCCAGTACTTC	CASSQDLPRTQYF
TRBV6-6	few	-	TRBJ2-1	TGTGCCAGCAGTTTAGACAGGAGCTCCTACAATGAGCAGTTCTTC	CASSLDRSSYNEQFF
TRBV29-1	-	-	TRBJ2-1	TGCAGCGTTGAAGATCCTAGCAACAACCCCTACAATGAGCAGTTCTTC	CSVEDPSNNPYNEQFF
TRBV25-1	-	-	TRBJ2-2	TGTGCCAGCAGTCTTTGGCCGGGAGACCCCGCCGGGGAGCTGTTTTTT	CASSLWPGDPAGELFF
TRBV5-1	-	TRBD1	TRBJ2-7	TGCGCCAGCAGCTTGGCGTGGGACAGGGACTACGAGCAGTACTTC	CASSLAWDRDYEQYF
TRBV15	-	TRBD1	TRBJ2-7	TGTGCCACCAGCAGAGAACCTACAGGGGTCGAGCAGTACTTC	CATSREPTGVEQYF
TRBV7-7	-	-	TRBJ2-1	TGTGCCAGCAGCACAGGGACCGGTGAGCAGTTCTTC	CASSTGTGEQFF
TRBV9	few	-	TRBJ1-1	TGTGCCAGCAGCGAGGTGTCAGGGGAGAATGAAGCTTTCTTT	CASSEVSGENEAFF
TRBV14	-	TRBD1	TRBJ2-7	TGTGCCAGCAGCCCATGGGGTGGGACAGGAGCCTACGAGCAGTACTTC	CASSPWGGTGAYEQYF
TRBV27	once	TRBD1	TRBJ2-7	TGTGCCAGCAGTTTGCGCCGGGACAGCTATTCCTCCTACGAGCAGTACTTC	CASSLRRDSYSSYEQYF
TRBV27	-	-	TRBJ2-7	TGTGCCAGCAGTACCCGATCGGGCGAGCAGTACTTC	CASSTRSGEQYF
TRBV28	-	-	TRBJ1-3	TGTGCCAGCAGTTTATTGGGGGCAAGTGGAAACACCATATATTTT	CASSLLGASGNTIYF
TRBV5-6	-	TRBD1	TRBJ1-1	TGTGCCAGCAGCTTCGGACAGGGTGGGGTTTACACTGAAGCTTTCTTT	CASSFGQGGVYTEAFF
TRBV27	once	TRBD1	TRBJ2-7	TGTGCCAGCAGTTTACAGGGGGCAACCTCCTACGAGCAGTACTTC	CASSLQGATSYEQYF
TRBV2	-	-	TRBJ2-7	TGTGCCAGCACCCGGGAGCGGAAGAGCTCCTACGAGCAGTACTTC	CASTRERKSSYEQYF
TRBV27	once	-	TRBJ2-2	TGTGCCAGCAGTTCCCGCGGGAACACCGGGGAGCTGTTTTTT	CASSSRGNTGELFF
TRBV9	-	-	TRBJ1-5	TGTGCCAGCAGCGAGAAGGGACACCGAAATCAGCCCCAGCATTTT	CASSEKGHRNQPQHF
TRBV30	-	-	TRBJ1-2	TGTGCCTGGACCACGGGAGTCTATGGCTACACCTTC	CAWTTGVYGYTF
TRBV19	-	TRBD1	TRBJ1-1	TGTGCCAGTAGTGATGACAGGGGCGGGGACACTGAAGCTTTCTTT	CASSDDRGGDTEAFF
TRBV2	-	-	TRBJ1-2	TGTGCCAGCAGTGAACTCGACGGGGGGGGGCGCGGAGGCTACACCTTC	CASSELDGGGRGGYTF
TRBV5-6	-	TRBD1	TRBJ1-4	TGTGCCAGCAGCCGTGACCGGGACAGAAATGAAAAACTGTTTTTT	CASSRDRDRNEKLFF
TRBV4-1	-	-	TRBJ2-2	TGCGCCAGCAGCCAAGTCAGGGGAACCGGGGAGCTGTTTTTT	CASSQVRGTGELFF
TRBV20-1	-	-	TRBJ1-2	TGCAGTGCTAGACAGGGGAATGGCTACACCTTC	CSARQGNGYTF
TRBV5-4	-	-	TRBJ2-5	TGTGCCAGCAGCCAAAGGGGGAGAGAGACCCAGTACTTC	CASSQRGRETQYF
TRBV14	-	-	TRBJ2-1	TGTGCCAGCAGCCAAGAGCGGGTAATATACAATGAGCAGTTCTTC	CASSQERVIYNEQFF